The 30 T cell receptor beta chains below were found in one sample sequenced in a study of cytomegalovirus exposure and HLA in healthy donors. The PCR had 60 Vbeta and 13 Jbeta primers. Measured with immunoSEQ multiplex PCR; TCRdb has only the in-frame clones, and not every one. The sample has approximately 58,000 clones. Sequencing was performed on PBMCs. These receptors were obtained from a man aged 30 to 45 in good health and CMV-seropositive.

CDR3 DNA: TGCAGCGTTGAAAAGGGGGAGGGGAAGACTGAAGCTTTCTTT. Translating gives CSVEKGEGKTEAFF. The J gene is TRBJ1-1, the V gene TRBV29-1; TRBD1 might be the D (6 bases). This CDR3 region has 14 residues. Germline-derived CDR1 and CDR2 are SQVTM and ANQGSEA. Trimming left V 2 bases short and J 5 bases short, with 15 bases between.

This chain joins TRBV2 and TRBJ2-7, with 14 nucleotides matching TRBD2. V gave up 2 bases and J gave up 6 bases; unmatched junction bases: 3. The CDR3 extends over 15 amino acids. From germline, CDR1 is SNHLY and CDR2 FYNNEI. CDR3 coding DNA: TGTGCCAGCAGTGAATCGGGACTAGCGGGAGTCGAGCAGTACTTC. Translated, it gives CASSESGLAGVEQYF.

CDR3 residues: CASSEGAMKSYGYTF. Written as DNA, the CDR3 is TGTGCCAGCAGCGAGGGGGCTATGAAGAGCTATGGCTACACCTTC. The chain joins TRBV9 to TRBJ1-2; 7 bases are a match to TRBD1. From germline, CDR1 is SGDLS and CDR2 YYNGEE. V dropped 3 bases and J dropped 4; count of bases not matched to a gene: 9. The CDR3 totals 15 residues.

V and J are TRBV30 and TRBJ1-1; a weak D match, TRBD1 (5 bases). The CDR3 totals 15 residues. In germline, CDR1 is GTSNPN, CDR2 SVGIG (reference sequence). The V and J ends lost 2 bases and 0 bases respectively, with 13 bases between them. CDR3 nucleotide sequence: TGTGCCTGGAGTCTTTCGGGGGGAATGAACACTGAAGCTTTCTTT. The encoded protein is CAWSLSGGMNTEAFF. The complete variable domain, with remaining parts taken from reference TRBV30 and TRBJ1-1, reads SQTIHQWPATLVQPVGSPLSLECTVEGTSNPNLYWYRQAAGRGLQLLFYSVGIGQISSEVPQNLSASRPQDRQFILSSKKLLLSDSGFYLCAWSLSGGMNTEAFFGQGTRLTVV.

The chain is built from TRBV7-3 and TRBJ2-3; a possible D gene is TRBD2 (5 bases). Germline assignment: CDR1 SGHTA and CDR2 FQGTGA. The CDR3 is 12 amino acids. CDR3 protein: CATPGSTDTQYF. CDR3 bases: TGTGCGACGCCGGGGAGCACAGATACGCAGTATTTT.

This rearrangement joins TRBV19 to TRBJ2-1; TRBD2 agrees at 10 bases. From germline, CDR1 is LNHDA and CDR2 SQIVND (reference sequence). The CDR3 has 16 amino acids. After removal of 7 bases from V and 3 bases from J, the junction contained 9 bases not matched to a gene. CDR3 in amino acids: CASTSGLAENYNEQFF. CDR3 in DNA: TGTGCCAGTACCTCAGGACTAGCGGAGAACTACAATGAGCAGTTCTTC.

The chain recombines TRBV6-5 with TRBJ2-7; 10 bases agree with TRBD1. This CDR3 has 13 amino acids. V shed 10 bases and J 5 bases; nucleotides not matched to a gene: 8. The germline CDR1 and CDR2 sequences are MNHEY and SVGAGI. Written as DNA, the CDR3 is TGTGCCACCAGCGGGGACAGGGGCGACGAGCAGTACTTC. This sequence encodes CATSGDRGDEQYF.

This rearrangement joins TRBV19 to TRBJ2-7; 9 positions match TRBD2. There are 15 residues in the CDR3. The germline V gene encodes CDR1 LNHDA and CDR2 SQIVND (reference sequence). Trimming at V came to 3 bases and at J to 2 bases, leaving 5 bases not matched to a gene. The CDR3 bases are TGTGCCAGTAGTATTAGAGCGGGAGGCGCCTACGAGCAGTACTTC. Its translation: CASSIRAGGAYEQYF.

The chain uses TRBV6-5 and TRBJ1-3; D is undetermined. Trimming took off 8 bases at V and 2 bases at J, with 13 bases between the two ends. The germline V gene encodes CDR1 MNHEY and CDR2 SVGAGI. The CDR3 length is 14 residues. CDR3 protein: CASWTGYAGNTIYF. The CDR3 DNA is TGTGCCAGCTGGACGGGGTACGCTGGAAACACCATATATTTT.

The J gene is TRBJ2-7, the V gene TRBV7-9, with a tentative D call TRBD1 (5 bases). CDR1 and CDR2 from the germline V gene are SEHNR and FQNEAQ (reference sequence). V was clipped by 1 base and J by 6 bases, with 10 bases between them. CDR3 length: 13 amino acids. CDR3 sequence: CASSLGTIGEQYF. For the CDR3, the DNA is TGTGCCAGCAGCTTAGGGACAATTGGCGAGCAGTACTTC.

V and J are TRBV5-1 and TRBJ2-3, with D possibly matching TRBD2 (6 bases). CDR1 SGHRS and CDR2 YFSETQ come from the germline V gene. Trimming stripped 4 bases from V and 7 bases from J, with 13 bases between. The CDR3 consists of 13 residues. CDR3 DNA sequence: TGCGCCAGCAGCCCTGAGGGGAGGAATACGCAGTATTTT. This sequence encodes CASSPEGRNTQYF.

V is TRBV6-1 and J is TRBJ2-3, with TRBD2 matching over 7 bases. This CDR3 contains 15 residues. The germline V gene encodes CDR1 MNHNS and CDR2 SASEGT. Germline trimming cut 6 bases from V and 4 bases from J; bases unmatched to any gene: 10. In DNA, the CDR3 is TGTGCCAGCAGGATAGGTGTAGCGGGCGCAGATACGCAGTATTTT. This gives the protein CASRIGVAGADTQYF.

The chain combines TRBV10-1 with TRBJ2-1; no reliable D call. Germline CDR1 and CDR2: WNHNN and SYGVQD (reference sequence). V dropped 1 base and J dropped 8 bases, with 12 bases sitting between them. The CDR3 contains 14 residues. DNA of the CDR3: TGCGCCAGCAGTGAGTTTGGGCGATACGATGAGCAGTTCTTC. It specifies CASSEFGRYDEQFF.

The CDR3 loop reads CASSPGTGEETQYF. The CDR3, as DNA: TGTGCCAGCAGCCCCGGGACAGGCGAAGAGACCCAGTACTTC. The V and J genes are TRBV5-4 and TRBJ2-5; 8 nucleotides agree with TRBD1. This CDR3 has 14 residues. Germline V gives CDR1 SGHNT, CDR2 YYREEE (reference sequence). With 4 bases clipped from V and 3 bases from J, the junction kept 5 bases outside the gene matches.

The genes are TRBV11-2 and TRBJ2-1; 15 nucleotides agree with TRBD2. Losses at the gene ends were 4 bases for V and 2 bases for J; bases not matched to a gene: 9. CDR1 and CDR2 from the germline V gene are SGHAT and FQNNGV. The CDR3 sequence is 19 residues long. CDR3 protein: CASSSRTSGRGPPYNEQFF. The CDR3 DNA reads TGTGCCAGCAGCTCCCGGACTAGCGGGAGGGGCCCACCCTACAATGAGCAGTTCTTC.

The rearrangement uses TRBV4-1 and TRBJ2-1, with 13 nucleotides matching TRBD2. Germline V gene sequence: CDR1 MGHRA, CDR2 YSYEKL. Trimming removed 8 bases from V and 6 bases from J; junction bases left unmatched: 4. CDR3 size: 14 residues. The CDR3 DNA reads TGCGCCAGCGGAAGGACTAGCGGGGGCAATGAGCAGTTCTTC. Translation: CASGRTSGGNEQFF.

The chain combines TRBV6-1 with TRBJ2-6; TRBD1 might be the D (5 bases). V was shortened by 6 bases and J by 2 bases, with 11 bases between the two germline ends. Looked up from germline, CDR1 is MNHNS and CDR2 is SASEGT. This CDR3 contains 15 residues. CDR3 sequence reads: CASRLRAPGANVLTF. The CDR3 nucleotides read TGTGCCAGCAGACTCAGGGCCCCTGGGGCCAACGTCCTGACTTTC.

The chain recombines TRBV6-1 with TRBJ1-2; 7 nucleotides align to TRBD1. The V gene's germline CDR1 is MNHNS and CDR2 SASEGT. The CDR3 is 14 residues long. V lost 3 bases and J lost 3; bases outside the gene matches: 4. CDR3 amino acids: CASSEKRGHYGYTF. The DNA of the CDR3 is TGTGCCAGCAGTGAGAAAAGGGGGCACTATGGCTACACCTTC.

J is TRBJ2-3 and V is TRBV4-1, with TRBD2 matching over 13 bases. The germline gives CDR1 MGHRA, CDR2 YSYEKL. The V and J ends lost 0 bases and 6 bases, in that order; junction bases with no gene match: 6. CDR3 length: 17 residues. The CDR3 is CASSQDTGLAGEDTQYF. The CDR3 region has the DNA TGCGCCAGCAGCCAAGATACCGGACTAGCGGGGGAGGATACGCAGTATTTT.

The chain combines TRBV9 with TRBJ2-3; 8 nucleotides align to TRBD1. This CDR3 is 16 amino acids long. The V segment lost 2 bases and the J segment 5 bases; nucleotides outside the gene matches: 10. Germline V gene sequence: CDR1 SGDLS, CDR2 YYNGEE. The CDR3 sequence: CASSVDRGGSIDTQYF. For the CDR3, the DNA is TGTGCCAGCAGCGTCGACAGGGGAGGTTCGATAGATACGCAGTATTTT.

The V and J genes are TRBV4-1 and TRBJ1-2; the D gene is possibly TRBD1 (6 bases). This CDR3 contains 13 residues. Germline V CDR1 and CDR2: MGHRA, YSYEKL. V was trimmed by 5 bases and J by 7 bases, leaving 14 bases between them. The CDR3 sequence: CASSKRGFSGYTF. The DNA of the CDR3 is TGCGCCAGCAGCAAAAGGGGGTTTTCTGGCTACACCTTC.

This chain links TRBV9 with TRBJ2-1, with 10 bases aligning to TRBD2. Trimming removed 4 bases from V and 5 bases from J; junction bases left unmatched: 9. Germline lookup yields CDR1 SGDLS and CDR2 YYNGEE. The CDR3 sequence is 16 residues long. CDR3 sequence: CASSPSGRAWDNEQFF. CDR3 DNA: TGTGCCAGCAGCCCGAGCGGGAGGGCCTGGGACAATGAGCAGTTCTTC.

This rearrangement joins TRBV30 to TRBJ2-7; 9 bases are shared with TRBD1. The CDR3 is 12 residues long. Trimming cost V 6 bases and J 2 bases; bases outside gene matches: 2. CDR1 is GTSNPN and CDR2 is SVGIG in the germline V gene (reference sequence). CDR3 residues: CACGTGPYEQYF. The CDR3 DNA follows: TGTGCCTGCGGGACAGGGCCCTACGAGCAGTACTTC.

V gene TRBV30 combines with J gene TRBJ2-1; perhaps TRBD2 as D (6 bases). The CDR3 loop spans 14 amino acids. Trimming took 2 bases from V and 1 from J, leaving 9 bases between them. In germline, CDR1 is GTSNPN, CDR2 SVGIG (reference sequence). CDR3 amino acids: CAWSWGVSYNEQFF. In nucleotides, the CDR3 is TGTGCCTGGAGTTGGGGGGTTTCCTACAATGAGCAGTTCTTC.

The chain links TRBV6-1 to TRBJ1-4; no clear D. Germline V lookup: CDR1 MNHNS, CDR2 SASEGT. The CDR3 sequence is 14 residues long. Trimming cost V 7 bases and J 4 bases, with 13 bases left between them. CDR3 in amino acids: CASNDRVNNEKLFF. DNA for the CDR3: TGTGCCAGCAATGACCGGGTCAATAATGAAAAACTGTTTTTT.

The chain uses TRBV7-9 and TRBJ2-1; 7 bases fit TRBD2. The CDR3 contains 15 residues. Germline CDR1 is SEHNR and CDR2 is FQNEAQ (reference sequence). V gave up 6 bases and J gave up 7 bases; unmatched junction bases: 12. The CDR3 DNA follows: TGTGCCAGCAGTTTTAGACCGGGACTACAGAATGAGCAGTTCTTC. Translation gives CASSFRPGLQNEQFF.

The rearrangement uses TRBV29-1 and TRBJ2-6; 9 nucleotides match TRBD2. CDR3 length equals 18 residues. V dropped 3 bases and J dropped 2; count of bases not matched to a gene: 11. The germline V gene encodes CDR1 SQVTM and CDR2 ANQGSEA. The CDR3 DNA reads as TGCAGCGTTGATAGGATAGCGGGAGATGTAGCTGGGGCCAACGTCCTGACTTTC. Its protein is CSVDRIAGDVAGANVLTF.

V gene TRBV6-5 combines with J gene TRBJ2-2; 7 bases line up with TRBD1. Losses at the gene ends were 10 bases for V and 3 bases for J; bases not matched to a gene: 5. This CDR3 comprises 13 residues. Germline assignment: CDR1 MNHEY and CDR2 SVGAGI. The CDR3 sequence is CATRQGHTGELFF. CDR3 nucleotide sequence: TGTGCCACCAGACAGGGACACACCGGGGAGCTGTTTTTT.

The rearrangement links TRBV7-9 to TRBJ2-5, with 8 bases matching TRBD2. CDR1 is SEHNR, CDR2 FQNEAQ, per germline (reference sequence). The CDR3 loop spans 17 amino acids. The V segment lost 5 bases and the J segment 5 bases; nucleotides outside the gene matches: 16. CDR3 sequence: CASSVGGLVSNPETQYF. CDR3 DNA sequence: TGTGCCAGCAGCGTAGGGGGACTAGTTAGTAACCCGGAGACCCAGTACTTC.

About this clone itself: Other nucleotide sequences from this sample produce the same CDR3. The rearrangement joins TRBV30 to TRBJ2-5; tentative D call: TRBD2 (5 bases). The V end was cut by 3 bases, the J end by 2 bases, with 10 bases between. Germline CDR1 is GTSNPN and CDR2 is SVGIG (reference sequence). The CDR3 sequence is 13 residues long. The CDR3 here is CAWSTGIQETQYF. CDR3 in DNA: TGTGCCTGGAGCACGGGGATTCAAGAGACCCAGTACTTC.